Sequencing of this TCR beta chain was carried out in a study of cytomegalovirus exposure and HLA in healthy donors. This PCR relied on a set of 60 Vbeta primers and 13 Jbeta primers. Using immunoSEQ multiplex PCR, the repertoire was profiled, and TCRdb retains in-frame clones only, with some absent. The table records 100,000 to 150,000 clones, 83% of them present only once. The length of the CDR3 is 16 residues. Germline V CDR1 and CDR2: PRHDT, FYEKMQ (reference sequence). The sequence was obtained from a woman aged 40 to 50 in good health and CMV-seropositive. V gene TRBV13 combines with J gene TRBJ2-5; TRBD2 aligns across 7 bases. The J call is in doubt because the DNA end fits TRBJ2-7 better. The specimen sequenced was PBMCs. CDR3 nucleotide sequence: TGTGCCAGCAGCATCCTAGCGGCATCACTGACTGGCGAGCAGTACTTC. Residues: CASSILAASLTGEQYF.